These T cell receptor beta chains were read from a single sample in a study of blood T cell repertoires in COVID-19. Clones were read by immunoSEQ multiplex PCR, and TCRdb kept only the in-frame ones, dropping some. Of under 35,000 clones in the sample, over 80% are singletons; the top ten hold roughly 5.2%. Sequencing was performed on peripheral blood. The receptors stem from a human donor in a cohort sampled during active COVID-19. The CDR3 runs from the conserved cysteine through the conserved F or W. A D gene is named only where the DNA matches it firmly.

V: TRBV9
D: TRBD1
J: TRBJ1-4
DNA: TGTGCCAGCAGCCTTGGACAGGGGGCCCATGAAAAACTGTTTTTT
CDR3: CASSLGQGAHEKLFF

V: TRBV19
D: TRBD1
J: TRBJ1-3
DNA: TGTGCCAGTAGTACCCTCGGGACAGCCTCTGGAAACACCATATATTTT
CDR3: CASSTLGTASGNTIYF

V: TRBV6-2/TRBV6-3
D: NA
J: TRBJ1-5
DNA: TGTGCCAGCAGCCCCAGGGGAAGGCAGCCCCAGCATTTT
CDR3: CASSPRGRQPQHF

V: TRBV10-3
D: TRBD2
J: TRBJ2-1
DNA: TGTGCCATCAGTGAGTCGAATGGTATAGCGGGAGAGGATGAGCAGTTCTTC
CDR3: CAISESNGIAGEDEQFF

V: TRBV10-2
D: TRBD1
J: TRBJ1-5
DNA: TGCGCCAGCAGATCGACAGGGGGCAGGGATCAGCCCCAGCATTTT
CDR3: CASRSTGGRDQPQHF

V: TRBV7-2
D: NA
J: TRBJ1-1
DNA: TGTGCCAGCAGCTTAGGCGGGACGGGGACTGAAGCTTTCTTT
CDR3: CASSLGGTGTEAFF

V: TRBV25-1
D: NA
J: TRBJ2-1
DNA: TGTGCCAGCAGTGAAGCGTCTAGCGTCCGGGAGCAGTTCTTC
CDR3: CASSEASSVREQFF

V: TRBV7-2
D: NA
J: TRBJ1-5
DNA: TGTGCCAGCAGCTTAGTGGCGGGGATTTTCGATCAGCCCCAGCATTTT
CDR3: CASSLVAGIFDQPQHF

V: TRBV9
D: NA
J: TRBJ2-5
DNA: TGTGCCAGTACCCCTTCCCCCGCCGGAGAGACCCAGTACTTC
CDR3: CASTPSPAGETQYF

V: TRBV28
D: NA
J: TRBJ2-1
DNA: TGTGCCAGCAGTTTAGGTAGCTACTCCTACAATGAGCAGTTCTTC
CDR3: CASSLGSYSYNEQFF

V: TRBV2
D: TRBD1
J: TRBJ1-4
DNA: TGTGCCAGCAGGGGACAGCCTAATGAAAAACTGTTTTTT
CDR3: CASRGQPNEKLFF

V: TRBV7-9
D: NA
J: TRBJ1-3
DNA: TGTGCCAGCAGCTTACCGACAGGAAACACCATATATTTT
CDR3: CASSLPTGNTIYF

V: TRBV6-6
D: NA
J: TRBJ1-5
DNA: TGTGCCAGCAGTTATCCCGTGAATCAGCCCCAGCATTTT
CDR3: CASSYPVNQPQHF

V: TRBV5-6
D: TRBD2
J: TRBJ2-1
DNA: TGTGCCAGCAGCTTACTTAGCGGGAGGGAGTTCTTC
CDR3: CASSLLSGREFF

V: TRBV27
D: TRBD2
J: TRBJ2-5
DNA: TGTGCCGTTGGCGGGAGGCTGGAGACCCAGTACTTC
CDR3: CAVGGRLETQYF

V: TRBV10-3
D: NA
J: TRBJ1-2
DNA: TGTGCCATCAGTGAGGGGCAGCTCTATGGCTACACCTTC
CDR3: CAISEGQLYGYTF

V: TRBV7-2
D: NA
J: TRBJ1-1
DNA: TGTGCCAGCAGCTTAGGTATGAACACTGAAGCTTTCTTT
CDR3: CASSLGMNTEAFF

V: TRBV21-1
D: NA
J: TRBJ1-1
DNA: TGTGCCAGCAGGATCTCCGACAGGTCTACGCTCGAAGCTTTCTTT
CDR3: CASRISDRSTLEAFF

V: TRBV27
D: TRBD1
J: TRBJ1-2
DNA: TGTGCCAGCAGTATACCGGGACAGCTTTATGGCTACACCTTC
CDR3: CASSIPGQLYGYTF

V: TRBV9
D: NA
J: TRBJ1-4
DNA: TGTGCCAGCAGCGTAACACCGGGAGGGGAGGAAAAACTGTTTTTT
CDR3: CASSVTPGGEEKLFF

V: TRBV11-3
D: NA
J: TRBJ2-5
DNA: TGTGCCAGCAGCTTTATCTCCTCCCCCGGGGGGCGAGAGACCCAGTACTTC
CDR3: CASSFISSPGGRETQYF

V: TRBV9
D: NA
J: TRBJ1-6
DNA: TGTGCCAGCAGCCCCTCGGTGGAGACCTATAATTCACCCCTCCACTTT
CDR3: CASSPSVETYNSPLHF

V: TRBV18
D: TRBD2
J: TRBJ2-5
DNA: TGTGCCAGCTCACCTAGCGGGGACAACCAAGAGACCCAGTACTTC
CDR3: CASSPSGDNQETQYF

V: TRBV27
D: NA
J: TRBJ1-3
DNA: TGTGCCAGCAGTTTAGACAGGCTAAACACCATATATTTT
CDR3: CASSLDRLNTIYF

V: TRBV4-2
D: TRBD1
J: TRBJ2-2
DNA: TGTGCCAGCAGCCAAGGGACAGGGGATTTCACCGGGGAGCTGTTTTTT
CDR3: CASSQGTGDFTGELFF